These 26 T cell receptor beta chains originate from one sample sequenced in a study of CD8 T cells in ankylosing spondylitis. Each CDR3 protein gets one entry after TCRdb re-called the 5' RACE reads with MiXCR. In the table there are roughly 150,000 distinct CDR3 sequences, under 35% of which are singletons. The source material was synovial fluid, either unsorted or a sorted T cell fraction (not recorded which). The receptors derive from a male donor with ankylosing spondylitis.

The chain couples TRBV7-8 to TRBJ2-7; a weak D match, TRBD2 (6 bases). The CDR3 is 14 residues long. V was clipped by 1 base and J by 7 bases, with 14 bases between them. CDR1 SGHVS and CDR2 FQNEAQ come from the germline V gene. CDR3 nucleotides: TGTGCCAGCAGCTTAGTGGGACTCGTTATGGAGCAGTACTTC. As protein: CASSLVGLVMEQYF.

This clonotype was seen a single time. V usage is TRBV20-1 and J usage is TRBJ2-7; 7 positions match TRBD2. The CDR3 consists of 14 residues. The V gene end was trimmed by 3 bases and the J gene end by 3 bases; junction bases not matched to a gene: 8. CDR1 is DFQATT and CDR2 is SNEGSKA in the germline V gene (reference sequence). CDR3: CSASGGGNYYEQYF. The CDR3 region has the DNA TGCAGTGCTAGTGGCGGGGGAAACTACTACGAGCAGTACTTC.

The chain links TRBV6-1 to TRBJ2-3; TRBD2 matches 12 bases. The CDR3 sequence is 15 residues long. After removal of 7 bases from V and 6 bases from J, the junction contained 8 bases not matched to a gene. Germline lookup yields CDR1 MNHNS and CDR2 SASEGT. CDR3 nucleotide sequence: TGTGCCAGCACGCGGACTAGCGGGACTTTTGATACGCAGTATTTT. As protein: CASTRTSGTFDTQYF.

The chain uses TRBV5-1 and TRBJ1-6; D remains unclear. CDR1 is SGHRS, CDR2 YFSETQ, per germline. CDR3 length: 13 amino acids. Trimming took off 4 bases at V and 8 bases at J, with 10 bases between the two ends. CDR3 loop: CASSPTSDSPLHF. The CDR3 region has the DNA TGCGCCAGCAGCCCGACATCGGATTCACCCCTCCACTTT. Complete variable domain (other parts from reference TRBV5-1 and TRBJ1-6): KAGVTQTPRYLIKTRGQQVTLSCSPISGHRSVSWYQQTPGQGLQFLFEYFSETQRNKGNFPGRFSGRQFSNSRSEMNVSTLELGDSALYLCASSPTSDSPLHFGNGTRLTVT.

This rearrangement joins TRBV7-6 to TRBJ2-1, with a possible D match to TRBD1 (5 bases). V lost 4 bases and J lost 2, with 12 bases in between. CDR1 SGHVS and CDR2 FNYEAQ come from the germline V gene. CDR3 length: 15 residues. CDR3 bases: TGTGCCAGCAGCTACCAGGGCATTCCCTACAATGAGCAGTTCTTC. It encodes CASSYQGIPYNEQFF.

This clonotype was seen just once. This chain connects TRBV20-1 to TRBJ2-3, with TRBD2 as a possible D gene (6 bases). Trimming removed 3 bases at V and 1 base at J, with 14 bases between. The CDR3 consists of 15 residues. Germline CDR1 and CDR2: DFQATT and SNEGSKA (reference sequence). CDR3 coding DNA: TGCAGTGCTAGGCGTTTCGGGGAGGGCACAGATACGCAGTATTTT. Protein sequence: CSARRFGEGTDTQYF.

This clonotype was detected only a few times. The chain has TRBV7-2 and TRBJ2-1; 8 bases align to TRBD2. The J segment lost 3 bases and the V segment lost 4 bases, leaving 5 bases of the junction unmatched. CDR3 length: 15 residues. In germline, CDR1 is SGHTA, CDR2 FQGNSA. As DNA, the CDR3 is TGTGCCAGCAGCTCCGGGAGGGCTGGCTACAATGAGCAGTTCTTC. Its translation: CASSSGRAGYNEQFF.

The chain combines TRBV6-5 with TRBJ2-6; 9 nucleotides agree with TRBD1. This CDR3 contains 19 residues. V lost 0 bases, J lost 0 bases, and 6 bases stayed unmatched. CDR1 MNHEY and CDR2 SVGAGI come from the germline V gene. CDR3 region: CASSYSRDRVNSGANVLTF. The CDR3, as DNA: TGTGCCAGCAGTTACTCGAGGGACAGGGTAAACTCTGGGGCCAACGTCCTGACTTTC.

In this sample, this clonotype turned up many times. J is TRBJ1-2 and V is TRBV5-1, with a weak D call TRBD1 (5 bases). Looked up from germline, CDR1 is SGHRS and CDR2 is YFSETQ. V was clipped by 4 bases and J by 4 bases, with 14 bases between them. CDR3 length: 14 residues. The CDR3 DNA is TGCGCCAGCAGCCCGGCCGGGACGGCCTATGGCTACACCTTC. Its protein product is CASSPAGTAYGYTF.

In this sample, this clonotype turned up a few times. This rearrangement joins TRBV4-3 to TRBJ2-1; 12 bases match TRBD2. The V segment lost 2 bases and the J segment 0 bases; nucleotides outside the gene matches: 5. The CDR3 has 18 residues. Germline CDR1 and CDR2: LGHNA and YSLEER. CDR3 coding DNA: TGCGCCAGCAGCCAAAGCCTAGCGGGAGGGTTCTCCTACAATGAGCAGTTCTTC. Translated: CASSQSLAGGFSYNEQFF.

This clonotype appeared once. This chain joins TRBV20-1 and TRBJ2-3; TRBD2 agrees at 11 bases. The germline V gene has CDR1 DFQATT and CDR2 SNEGSKA (reference sequence). CDR3 size: 15 residues. V lost 7 bases, J lost 2 bases, and 8 bases stayed unmatched. The CDR3 DNA reads as TGCAGTGTCCTACGACTAGCGGGGCACACAGATACGCAGTATTTT. Its protein product is CSVLRLAGHTDTQYF.

The chain combines TRBV3-1 with TRBJ1-3; 7 bases are a match to TRBD1. The CDR3 spans 17 residues. Trimming removed 4 bases from V and 3 bases from J; junction bases left unmatched: 12. Germline assignment: CDR1 LGHDT and CDR2 YNNKEL (reference sequence). CDR3 nucleotide sequence: TGTGCCAGCAGCCCTTGGACAGGAAGATCTTATGGAAACACCATATATTTT. Residues: CASSPWTGRSYGNTIYF.

This clonotype has a count of ten or more. The gene calls are TRBV4-1 and TRBJ2-2; D perhaps matches TRBD2 (6 bases). CDR3 length: 15 amino acids. Germline V CDR1 and CDR2: MGHRA, YSYEKL. Trimming took 5 bases from V and 1 from J, leaving 11 bases between them. As DNA, the CDR3 is TGCGCCAGCAGCTTTAGCGGAATGAACACCGGGGAGCTGTTTTTT. It specifies CASSFSGMNTGELFF.

This clonotype has at least ten counts. The chain has TRBV4-1 and TRBJ2-1, with 10 bases identical to TRBD2. In germline, CDR1 is MGHRA, CDR2 YSYEKL. This CDR3 region has 16 residues. V lost 1 base, J lost 8 bases, and 8 bases stayed unmatched. The CDR3 sequence: CASSQGERGGSDEQFF. In DNA, the CDR3 is TGCGCCAGCAGCCAAGGCGAGCGGGGGGGTTCGGATGAGCAGTTCTTC.

This clonotype appeared many times. V gene TRBV5-1 combines with J gene TRBJ2-7; weak D call: TRBD2 (6 bases). V shed 2 bases and J shed 3 bases, with 9 bases lying between them. The CDR3 consists of 13 residues. Germline lookup yields CDR1 SGHRS and CDR2 YFSETQ. The CDR3 region is CASSFWGDYEQYF. Written as DNA, the CDR3 is TGCGCCAGCAGCTTCTGGGGGGACTACGAGCAGTACTTC.

A few counts support this clonotype. The chain is built from TRBV12-3 or TRBV12-4 and TRBJ2-3, with 7 bases fitting TRBD1. With V trimmed by 7 bases and J by 4 bases, 11 bases remained unmatched. This CDR3 has 15 amino acids. In DNA form, the CDR3 reads TGTGCCAGCACTTTCCGGCCAGGGGGTTCAGATACGCAGTATTTT. This translates into CASTFRPGGSDTQYF.

This clonotype showed up many times. The V call is TRBV11-2, the J call TRBJ2-5, with TRBD2 identical over 10 bases. This CDR3 region has 17 residues. V shed 6 bases and J 3 bases; nucleotides not matched to a gene: 13. Germline CDR1 is SGHAT and CDR2 is FQNNGV. CDR3 in DNA: TGTGCCAGCAGTTCCTGGTCAGGAGCGGGAGGGAAAGAGACCCAGTACTTC. Translating gives CASSSWSGAGGKETQYF. Combining the CDR3 with reference TRBV11-2 and TRBJ2-5 gives the whole variable domain EAGVAQSPRYKIIEKRQSVAFWCNPISGHATLYWYQQILGQGPKLLIQFQNNGVVDDSQLPKDRFSAERLKGVDSTLKIQPAKLEDSAVYLCASSSWSGAGGKETQYFGPGTRLLVL.

V gene TRBV20-1 combines with J gene TRBJ1-6, with D perhaps TRBD1 (6 bases). The CDR3 consists of 12 residues. Trimming removed 3 bases from V and 10 bases from J, with 10 bases in between. Germline CDR1 DFQATT, CDR2 SNEGSKA (reference sequence). CDR3 protein: CSASTGTSPLHF. The CDR3 region has the DNA TGCAGTGCTAGCACAGGGACCTCACCCCTCCACTTT.

The V gene is TRBV12-3 or TRBV12-4, the J gene TRBJ1-2, with D perhaps matching TRBD1 (5 bases). V dropped 3 bases and J dropped 4 bases, with 9 bases sitting between them. This CDR3 has 13 amino acids. CDR3 in amino acids: CASSLRDGYGYTF. CDR3 sequence (DNA): TGTGCCAGCAGTTTGAGGGACGGCTATGGCTACACCTTC.

The J gene is TRBJ2-3, the V gene TRBV10-2; TRBD2 agrees at 7 bases. The germline CDR1 and CDR2 sequences are WSHSY and SAAADI. There are 13 residues in the CDR3. V gave up 9 bases and J gave up 2 bases; unmatched junction bases: 5. Here the CDR3 reads CASWEGSTDTQYF. The CDR3 DNA sequence: TGCGCCAGTTGGGAGGGGTCCACAGATACGCAGTATTTT.

This chain uses TRBV5-1 with TRBJ1-2, with TRBD1 identical over 7 bases. CDR1 and CDR2 from the germline V gene are SGHRS and YFSETQ. The CDR3 covers 14 residues. Trimming at V came to 4 bases and at J to 3 bases, leaving 6 bases not matched to a gene. The CDR3 DNA follows: TGCGCCAGCAGCCCTGGACAGGCCCACTATGGCTACACCTTC. This gives the protein CASSPGQAHYGYTF. Looking up the rest from reference TRBV5-1 and TRBJ1-2 gives the full variable domain: KAGVTQTPRYLIKTRGQQVTLSCSPISGHRSVSWYQQTPGQGLQFLFEYFSETQRNKGNFPGRFSGRQFSNSRSEMNVSTLELGDSALYLCASSPGQAHYGYTFGSGTRLTVV.

In its sample, this clonotype was seen a few times. This chain links TRBV28 with TRBJ2-1; 12 bases are shared with TRBD2. The CDR3 covers 16 residues. Germline V gene data show CDR1 as MDHEN and CDR2 as SYDVKM. Trimming at V came to 5 bases and at J to 9 bases, leaving 11 bases not matched to a gene. Here the CDR3 DNA reads TGTGCCAGCAGTCGCCCGACTAGCGGGAGTTCCGGTGAGCAGTTCTTC. Translated: CASSRPTSGSSGEQFF.

The sample holds many counts of this clonotype. Here the CDR3 DNA reads TGTGCCAGCAGCAGGCGGGAGAATGAGCAGTTCTTC. Protein sequence: CASSRRENEQFF. V is TRBV7-9 and J is TRBJ2-1; 7 nucleotides match TRBD2. The CDR3 has 12 residues. V dropped 5 bases and J dropped 7; count of bases not matched to a gene: 2. CDR1 is SEHNR and CDR2 is FQNEAQ in the germline V gene (reference sequence).

J is TRBJ2-2 and V is TRBV7-8; 8 bases fit TRBD2. The CDR3 covers 16 residues. The germline V gene encodes CDR1 SGHVS and CDR2 FQNEAQ. Trimming took 6 bases from V and 4 from J; bases not matched to a gene: 10. CDR3 sequence: CASRQTSGLSTGELFF. CDR3 nucleotide sequence: TGTGCCAGCAGACAAACTAGCGGACTTAGCACCGGGGAGCTGTTTTTT.

The CDR3 region has the DNA TGTGCCAGCAAACCGCTCCTAAGACCCCAGACAGATACGCAGTATTTT. This sequence encodes CASKPLLRPQTDTQYF. The V and J genes are TRBV2 and TRBJ2-3; no clear D. Germline lookup yields CDR1 SNHLY and CDR2 FYNNEI. V dropped 7 bases and J dropped 3 bases, with 20 bases sitting between them. The CDR3 contains 16 residues.

This clonotype appeared a few times. This rearrangement joins TRBV7-2 to TRBJ2-2, with 10 positions matching TRBD1. V lost 7 bases, J lost 4 bases, and 6 bases stayed unmatched. Per germline, CDR1 SGHTA and CDR2 FQGNSA. The CDR3 is 15 residues long. The DNA for the CDR3 is TGTGCCAGCAACCCCGACAGGGGGCGCACCGGGGAGCTGTTTTTT. This codes for CASNPDRGRTGELFF.